The entry below gives a single T cell receptor (beta chain) sequence along with its context. This entry belongs to a study of T cell responses to AZD1222 COVID-19 vaccine. CDR3 length: 10 residues. Germline values: CDR1 DFQATT, CDR2 SNEGSKA (reference sequence). Trimming cost V 6 bases and J 5 bases, with 6 bases left between them. The method was immunoSEQ multiplex PCR; TCRdb's version includes in-frame clones alone and lacks a portion of them. Of approximately 120,000 clones detected, about 91% appear once; the ten largest clones hold less than 9.5%. This receptor was identified in an adult in good health. This specimen was peripheral blood, taken on day 0 of AZD1222 vaccination. The chain employs TRBV20-1 and TRBJ2-3; no firm D call. The CDR3 nucleotides read TGCAGTGCCGGTGGAGATACGCAGTATTTT. The encoded protein is CSAGGDTQYF.